A single sample is the source of the 15 T cell receptor beta chains below, sequenced in a study of T cell clonotyping in hematopoietic cell transplantation. Profiling relied on immunoSEQ multiplex PCR, and the TCRdb table lists in-frame clones only, not all of them. Among roughly 13,000 clones listed, approximately 97% were seen once. Sample: peripheral blood mononuclear cells, taken 30 days after allogeneic stem cell transplant. Source of these receptors: a female patient aged 50 to 65 who had an allogeneic stem cell transplant from an unrelated donor, so T cells may come from the graft donor. Some clones in this sample may be carry-over from other donors' samples.

The V gene is TRBV29-1, the J gene TRBJ2-7; 7 bases line up with TRBD1. V was clipped by 7 bases and J by 2 bases; unmatched bases: 11. CDR1 is SQVTM, CDR2 ANQGSEA, per germline. This CDR3 spans 14 amino acids. CDR3 in DNA: TGCAGCGCCGGATACCGGGACAGAACCTACGAGCAGTACTTC. This translates into CSAGYRDRTYEQYF.

The chain uses TRBV6-5 and TRBJ1-5; 7 bases agree with TRBD1. CDR3 length equals 13 residues. With 6 bases clipped from V and 4 bases from J, the junction kept 3 bases outside the gene matches. The germline gives CDR1 MNHEY, CDR2 SVGAGI. The CDR3 spells CASRTGNNQPQHF. The CDR3, as DNA: TGTGCCAGCAGGACAGGGAATAATCAGCCCCAGCATTTT.

The CDR3 protein is CAWSVRGYSNQPQHF. DNA of the CDR3: TGTGCCTGGAGTGTACGAGGGTATAGCAATCAGCCCCAGCATTTT. The V call is TRBV30, the J call TRBJ1-5, with D uncertain. The V and J ends lost 0 bases and 0 bases respectively, with 9 bases between them. Germline V gives CDR1 GTSNPN, CDR2 SVGIG (reference sequence). The CDR3 length is 15 residues.

V is TRBV15 and J is TRBJ2-5, with D possibly TRBD1 on 7 matching bases. Trimming took off 5 bases at V and 5 bases at J, with 18 bases between the two ends. The CDR3 totals 15 residues. Germline loops: CDR1 LNHNV, CDR2 YYDKDF (reference sequence). In nucleotides, the CDR3 is TGTGCCACCAGCCCTGACAGGGAGGCCCACGAGACCCAGTACTTC. It encodes CATSPDREAHETQYF.

The V call is TRBV9, the J call TRBJ2-3, with D perhaps matching TRBD2 (6 bases). Germline CDR1 and CDR2: SGDLS and YYNGEE. Trimming removed 4 bases from V and 4 bases from J, with 16 bases in between. The CDR3 totals 15 residues. CDR3 region: CASSTGWRDSDTQYF. CDR3 nucleotide sequence: TGTGCCAGCAGCACCGGCTGGCGGGACTCAGATACGCAGTATTTT.

The V and J genes are TRBV4-1 and TRBJ2-7, with TRBD2 matching 9 bases. The CDR3 is 14 residues long. The germline V gene has CDR1 MGHRA and CDR2 YSYEKL. V lost 6 bases, J lost 5 bases, and 8 bases stayed unmatched. The CDR3 is CASSLLAGYNEQYF. The CDR3 DNA sequence: TGCGCCAGCAGTCTCCTAGCGGGGTACAACGAGCAGTACTTC.

The chain combines TRBV30 with TRBJ1-2, with D possibly TRBD1 on 5 matching bases. The CDR3 has 14 amino acids. CDR1 and CDR2 from the germline V gene are GTSNPN and SVGIG (reference sequence). V was pared by 2 bases and J by 2 bases, with 12 bases between. CDR3 nucleotide sequence: TGTGCCTGGAGTCTATTAGGACAAAACTATGGCTACACCTTC. Residues: CAWSLLGQNYGYTF. Full variable domain (remainder filled in from reference TRBV30 and TRBJ1-2): SQTIHQWPATLVQPVGSPLSLECTVEGTSNPNLYWYRQAAGRGLQLLFYSVGIGQISSEVPQNLSASRPQDRQFILSSKKLLLSDSGFYLCAWSLLGQNYGYTFGSGTRLTVV.

This clone has just one count. The genes are TRBV7-9 and TRBJ1-1; D is possibly TRBD1 (6 bases). The V and J ends lost 5 bases and 4 bases respectively, with 14 bases between them. The CDR3 totals 14 residues. In germline, CDR1 is SEHNR, CDR2 FQNEAQ (reference sequence). This chain's CDR3 is CASSQQGVGTEAFF. The DNA for the CDR3 is TGTGCCAGCAGCCAACAGGGCGTTGGCACTGAAGCTTTCTTT.

The rearrangement joins TRBV10-2 to TRBJ2-6, with 9 bases identical to TRBD1. Losses at the gene ends were 6 bases for V and 2 bases for J; bases not matched to a gene: 5. Germline CDR1 WSHSY, CDR2 SAAADI. The CDR3 consists of 16 residues. CDR3 residues: CASSRDRVAGANVLTF. CDR3 DNA: TGCGCCAGCAGCCGGGACAGGGTAGCTGGGGCCAACGTCCTGACTTTC.

The chain links TRBV30 to TRBJ2-7; D may match TRBD1 or TRBD2 (5 bases each). CDR3 length: 13 amino acids. Per germline, CDR1 GTSNPN and CDR2 SVGIG (reference sequence). The V end lost 0 bases, the J end lost 4 bases, and 10 bases lay between the germline ends. CDR3 in DNA: TGTGCCTGGAGTGTACGAGGGACGTACGAGCAGTACTTC. It yields the protein CAWSVRGTYEQYF.

This chain connects TRBV6-1 to TRBJ1-5, with D hard to call. V was shortened by 4 bases and J by 0 bases, with 10 bases between the two germline ends. CDR3 length equals 15 residues. The germline V gene has CDR1 MNHNS and CDR2 SASEGT. CDR3: CASSVREYSNQPQHF. CDR3 DNA: TGTGCCAGCAGTGTACGGGAATATAGCAATCAGCCCCAGCATTTT.

This clone has only one observation. V usage is TRBV4-1 and J usage is TRBJ1-2; D not resolved. V was trimmed by 4 bases and J by 0 bases, leaving 12 bases between them. CDR1 MGHRA and CDR2 YSYEKL come from the germline V gene. This CDR3 region has 15 residues. CDR3 DNA: TGCGCCAGCAGCCCACTCGGACGGTCTAACTATGGCTACACCTTC. Encoded protein: CASSPLGRSNYGYTF.

The V and J genes are TRBV5-1 and TRBJ2-5, with 9 bases identical to TRBD2. Germline V gene data show CDR1 as SGHRS and CDR2 as YFSETQ. Losses at the gene ends were 4 bases for V and 7 bases for J; bases not matched to a gene: 11. The CDR3 contains 15 residues. The CDR3 loop is CASSPGLAVAGTQYF. The CDR3 DNA sequence: TGCGCCAGCAGCCCGGGACTAGCAGTTGCGGGGACCCAGTACTTC.

V is TRBV6-5 and J is TRBJ2-7; D call uncertain. In germline, CDR1 is MNHEY, CDR2 SVGAGI. The CDR3 sequence is 14 residues long. Between the trimmed V and J ends, which lost 3 bases and 2 bases, there was a span of 11 bases. This CDR3 is CASSYVGPPYEQYF. CDR3 DNA sequence: TGTGCCAGCAGTTATGTCGGGCCTCCCTACGAGCAGTACTTC.

The CDR3 DNA reads TGTGCCAGCAGCCTAGGGTTAAACAATGAGCAGTTCTTC. It translates to CASSLGLNNEQFF. V gene TRBV7-8 combines with J gene TRBJ2-1, with no clear D. The V and J ends lost 5 bases and 5 bases respectively, with 10 bases between them. CDR3 length equals 13 residues. Germline CDR1 and CDR2: SGHVS and FQNEAQ.